This T cell receptor beta chain was documented in a study of blood T cell repertoires in COVID-19. Study in general: The United States, Italy and Spain provided the acute and convalescent COVID-19 samples.

Assay: immunoSEQ multiplex PCR; the TCRdb copy retains only in-frame clones and omits some. Of just over 250,000 clones in the sample, approximately 90% are singletons; the top ten hold about 4.1%. The CDR3 is 20 amino acids. CDR1 LGHNA and CDR2 YNFKEQ come from the germline V gene. Germline trimming cut 1 base from V and 3 bases from J; bases unmatched to any gene: 18. The specimen sequenced was peripheral blood. The sequence derives from a man aged 55-75 years who had recovered from COVID-19. V usage is TRBV4-2 and J usage is TRBJ2-7; 10 nucleotides match TRBD2. CDR3 region: CASSQVLGASGGIRDYEQYF. CDR3 DNA sequence: TGTGCCAGCAGCCAAGTTTTAGGGGCTAGCGGGGGCATAAGGGACTACGAGCAGTACTTC.